These 12 T cell receptor beta chains share one sample of origin, sequenced in a study of Graves' ophthalmopathy and Graves' hyperthyroidism. Transcripts of RNA were the source for amplifying TCR beta CDR3 regions. An opening RT-PCR round employed HTBI primers and preceded a second-round multiplex PCR. TCRdb analysed the multiplex PCR reads with MiXCR anew, one entry per CDR3 protein. The top ten hold roughly 3.2% of the sample, which has roughly 420,000 distinct CDR3 sequences, 20% to 25% seen once. Material: peripheral blood. These receptors were taken from a woman younger than 35 with stable Graves' hyperthyroidism.

This clonotype was detected many times. The chain employs TRBV28 and TRBJ2-7; 11 nucleotides agree with TRBD2. CDR3 length: 13 amino acids. In germline, CDR1 is MDHEN, CDR2 SYDVKM. The junction had 6 bases not matched to a gene; V was cut back by 10 bases and J by 4 bases. This CDR3 is CATTSGSEYEQYF. CDR3 bases: TGTGCCACTACTAGCGGGAGCGAATACGAGCAGTACTTC.

In its sample, this clonotype was seen many times. The V gene is TRBV7-9, the J gene TRBJ2-5, with 7 bases matching TRBD2. Per germline, CDR1 SEHNR and CDR2 FQNEAQ (reference sequence). V lost 5 bases and J lost 3; bases outside the gene matches: 3. The CDR3 extends over 13 amino acids. The CDR3 nucleotides are TGTGCCAGCAGCCAGCGGGGCGAAGAGACCCAGTACTTC. Translated: CASSQRGEETQYF.

CDR3 sequence (DNA): TGTGCCAGCAGCCAGACAGGGCAGCCCCAGCATTTT. Its protein product is CASSQTGQPQHF. The chain has TRBV28 and TRBJ1-5; the match to TRBD1 covers 7 bases. The V gene's germline CDR1 is MDHEN and CDR2 SYDVKM. V dropped 6 bases and J dropped 7; count of bases not matched to a gene: 3. The CDR3 contains 12 residues.

In this sample, this clonotype turned up many times. The rearrangement links TRBV2 to TRBJ2-7, with 10 bases fitting TRBD1. CDR1 is SNHLY and CDR2 is FYNNEI in the germline V gene. V shed 3 bases and J 5 bases; nucleotides not matched to a gene: 4. CDR3 length: 14 amino acids. The CDR3 DNA sequence: TGTGCCAGCAGTGAGACAGGGGGCGGGAACGAGCAGTACTTC. It is translated as CASSETGGGNEQYF.

This clonotype occurred many times. The chain couples TRBV7-2 to TRBJ2-7; TRBD1 or TRBD2 may be the D gene (5 bases each). Germline values: CDR1 SGHTA, CDR2 FQGNSA. The germline V and J ends were trimmed by 1 base and 10 bases, with 20 bases remaining between them. This CDR3 is built from 15 residues. In DNA form, the CDR3 reads TGTGCCAGCAGCTTAGTTTCCGGGACCGTTGAGGAACAGTACTTC. Translation: CASSLVSGTVEEQYF.

In this sample, this clonotype turned up many times. The chain recombines TRBV12-3 or TRBV12-4 with TRBJ2-4; maybe TRBD1 (6 bases). Trimming stripped 3 bases from V and 0 bases from J, with 9 bases between. The CDR3 runs 15 residues. CDR3 bases: TGTGCCAGCAGTTTGACAGGAAAAGCCAAAAACATTCAGTACTTC. Translating it yields CASSLTGKAKNIQYF.

There are many counts of this clonotype. The chain employs TRBV11-2 and TRBJ1-1; the D is unclear. The CDR3 consists of 14 residues. The germline V gene encodes CDR1 SGHAT and CDR2 FQNNGV. Deletions cut 2 bases from V and 1 base from J, with 8 bases between. The CDR3 reads CASSLPGENTEAFF. The CDR3 nucleotides read TGTGCCAGCAGCTTACCGGGTGAGAACACTGAAGCTTTCTTT.

This clonotype was found a few times. The chain links TRBV12-3 or TRBV12-4 to TRBJ2-5, with 8 positions matching TRBD2. The J segment lost 6 bases and the V segment lost 7 bases, leaving 13 bases of the junction unmatched. There are 15 residues in the CDR3. CDR3 nucleotides: TGTGCCAGCAACCTAGATTTTAGCGGGATTAAGACCCAGTACTTC. Amino acids: CASNLDFSGIKTQYF.

This clonotype is judged medium-sized. The chain recombines TRBV12-3 or TRBV12-4 with TRBJ1-6; D unclear. Trimming removed 3 bases at V and 8 bases at J, with 5 bases between. CDR3 size: 12 residues. The CDR3 loop reads CASSLRDSPLHF. CDR3 sequence (DNA): TGTGCCAGCAGTTTGAGGGATTCACCCCTCCACTTT.

This clonotype was seen many times. The chain combines TRBV11-2 with TRBJ2-2; D is tentatively TRBD1 or TRBD2 (5 bases each). The ends were cut back, 3 bases at V and 7 bases at J, with 12 bases in the middle. The CDR3 is 14 amino acids. Looked up from germline, CDR1 is SGHAT and CDR2 is FQNNGV. CDR3 bases: TGTGCCAGCAGCTTGATCGGGACGGGCGGGGAGCTGTTTTTT. This sequence encodes CASSLIGTGGELFF.

V gene TRBV15 combines with J gene TRBJ1-2; D not certain. Trimming removed 4 bases at V and 4 bases at J, with 10 bases between. The length of the CDR3 is 13 residues. Germline V gives CDR1 LNHNV, CDR2 YYDKDF (reference sequence). Here the CDR3 DNA reads TGTGCCACCAGCATGGGTCAAGGCTATGGCTACACCTTC. Translating gives CATSMGQGYGYTF.

This clonotype showed up just a few times. The chain carries TRBV10-3 and TRBJ2-2; TRBD2 aligns across 7 bases. The CDR3 sequence is 16 residues long. The trim removed 2 bases at V and 2 bases at J, leaving 5 bases unmatched. Germline CDR1 and CDR2: ENHRY and SYGVKD. The CDR3 here is CAISEGGRGNTGELFF. CDR3 nucleotide sequence: TGTGCCATCAGTGAGGGAGGGAGGGGAAACACCGGGGAGCTGTTTTTT.